The 20 T cell receptor beta chains reported below all come from one sample, sequenced in a study of T cell responses to AZD1222 COVID-19 vaccine. Here immunoSEQ multiplex PCR was the method, and the copy in TCRdb shows in-frame clones only, minus some. The sample lists fewer than 85,000 clones; about 91% were seen once. Sequences were derived from peripheral blood, sampled on day 0 of MenACWY control vaccination. These TCRs come from an adult in good health.

This clone was seen more than once but under ten times. The chain combines TRBV5-1 with TRBJ2-2, with D possibly being TRBD1 (5 bases). Trimming stripped 4 bases from V and 1 base from J, with 8 bases between. CDR1 and CDR2 from the germline V gene are SGHRS and YFSETQ. The CDR3 spans 14 residues. The DNA of the CDR3 is TGCGCCAGCAGCATAGACAGGAACACCGGGGAGCTGTTTTTT. Translating gives CASSIDRNTGELFF.

The V and J genes are TRBV7-2 and TRBJ1-5; D possibly corresponds to TRBD1 (6 bases). Trimming removed 1 base at V and 5 bases at J, with 12 bases between. The CDR3 consists of 15 residues. Germline V CDR1 and CDR2: SGHTA, FQGNSA. This CDR3 reads CASSLGNTGYQPQHF. The DNA for the CDR3 is TGTGCCAGCAGCTTAGGCAATACAGGGTATCAGCCCCAGCATTTT.

This clone was found once. The genes are TRBV28 and TRBJ2-7; 11 bases map to TRBD2. This CDR3 comprises 18 residues. The V gene end was trimmed by 1 base and the J gene end by 6 bases; junction bases not matched to a gene: 14. Germline V gene lookup returns CDR1 MDHEN and CDR2 SYDVKM. CDR3: CASSLYGQGTSGRSEQYF. In nucleotides, the CDR3 is TGTGCCAGCAGTTTATACGGACAGGGAACTAGCGGGAGATCCGAGCAGTACTTC.

The chain uses TRBV25-1 and TRBJ2-3; the match to TRBD1 covers 10 bases. The CDR3 covers 15 residues. Losses at the gene ends were 3 bases for V and 3 bases for J; bases not matched to a gene: 3. Looked up from germline, CDR1 is MGHDK and CDR2 is SYGVNS. This chain's CDR3 is CASSDPGQGTDTQYF. CDR3 sequence (DNA): TGTGCCAGCAGTGACCCGGGACAGGGGACAGATACGCAGTATTTT.

The rearrangement links TRBV6-5 to TRBJ1-2; D might be TRBD1 (5 bases). V was cut by 4 bases and J by 8 bases, with 23 bases left in between. From germline, CDR1 is MNHEY and CDR2 SVGAGI. This CDR3 comprises 16 residues. CDR3 nucleotide sequence: TGTGCCAGCAGTTCCCTTTTGGGGGGTACGCAGGGAGGCTACACCTTC. This encodes CASSSLLGGTQGGYTF.

The chain links TRBV19 to TRBJ1-5; 7 bases are shared with TRBD1. Germline CDR1 reads LNHDA; CDR2 reads SQIVND (reference sequence). V was pared by 6 bases and J by 3 bases, with 8 bases of the junction left unmatched. This CDR3 is 15 amino acids long. CDR3: CASSGGTDFNQPQHF. CDR3 nucleotides: TGTGCCAGTAGCGGGGGGACAGACTTCAATCAGCCCCAGCATTTT.

The chain combines TRBV16 with TRBJ2-1; D remains ambiguous. The CDR3 totals 13 residues. Trimming took off 4 bases at V and 9 bases at J, with 13 bases between the two ends. Germline V gene lookup returns CDR1 KGHSY and CDR2 FQNENV. CDR3 coding DNA: TGTGCCAGCAGCCTCTCGCAATATCTTGAGCAGTTCTTC. Translation: CASSLSQYLEQFF. Variable domain in full (rest from reference TRBV16 and TRBJ2-1): GEEVAQTPKHLVRGEGQKAKLYCAPIKGHSYVFWYQQVLKNEFKFLISFQNENVFDETGMPKERFSAKCLPNSPCSLEIQATKLEDSAVYFCASSLSQYLEQFFGPGTRLTVL.

The gene calls are TRBV28 and TRBJ1-2, with D uncertain. This CDR3 contains 12 residues. V lost 6 bases and J 0 bases, leaving 5 bases between the germline ends. The germline V gene encodes CDR1 MDHEN and CDR2 SYDVKM. The CDR3 loop is CASRGTNYGYTF. The CDR3 bases are TGTGCCAGCAGGGGGACTAACTATGGCTACACCTTC.

The chain employs TRBV29-1 and TRBJ2-1; D remains unclear. Germline V gene data show CDR1 as SQVTM and CDR2 as ANQGSEA. The V and J ends lost 1 base and 7 bases respectively, with 8 bases between them. The CDR3 sequence is 12 residues long. The CDR3 DNA sequence: TGCAGCGTTGAAGGCCTTAGGAATGAGCAGTTCTTC. This codes for CSVEGLRNEQFF.

The chain has TRBV3-1 (or the pseudogene TRBV3-2) and TRBJ2-2; D possibly corresponds to TRBD1 (6 bases). The CDR3 runs to 16 residues. Germline CDR1 LGHDT, CDR2 YNNKEL (reference sequence). V shed 1 base and J shed 4 bases, with 13 bases lying between them. CDR3 DNA sequence: TGTGCCAGCAGCCAAGGCAGGACAGTCCCCACCGGGGAGCTGTTTTTT. It translates to CASSQGRTVPTGELFF.

This chain joins TRBV7-2 and TRBJ2-5; no clear D. This CDR3 spans 15 amino acids. Germline-derived CDR1 and CDR2 are SGHTA and FQGNSA. Trimming cost V 4 bases and J 1 base, with 13 bases left between them. The CDR3 protein is CASSSANLVQETQYF. The CDR3 nucleotides read TGTGCCAGCAGCTCCGCAAACTTAGTCCAAGAGACCCAGTACTTC.

The rearrangement links TRBV2 to TRBJ2-2; 8 nucleotides align to TRBD2. This CDR3 comprises 14 residues. Germline CDR1 is SNHLY and CDR2 is FYNNEI. With 10 bases clipped from V and 3 bases from J, the junction kept 7 bases outside the gene matches. CDR3 DNA: TGTGCCACACCTCGGGAGGGCTACACCGGGGAGCTGTTTTTT. This codes for CATPREGYTGELFF. The full variable domain, rest sourced from reference TRBV2 and TRBJ2-2, is EPEVTQTPSHQVTQMGQEVILRCVPISNHLYFYWYRQILGQKVEFLVSFYNNEISEKSEIFDDQFSVERPDGSNFTLKIRSTKLEDSAMYFCATPREGYTGELFFGEGSRLTVL.

This sequence joins TRBV3-1 (or the pseudogene TRBV3-2) and TRBJ1-1, with no clear D. Trimming stripped 2 bases from V and 4 bases from J, with 14 bases between. CDR1 and CDR2 (germline): LGHDT, YNNKEL (reference sequence). This CDR3 comprises 15 residues. Written as DNA, the CDR3 is TGTGCCAGCAGCCAACATGTTGAACAGACCACTGAAGCTTTCTTT. Protein sequence: CASSQHVEQTTEAFF.

The chain carries TRBV6-5 and TRBJ1-2; perhaps TRBD1 as D (5 bases). The CDR3 runs 12 residues. Germline V gives CDR1 MNHEY, CDR2 SVGAGI. V lost 5 bases and J lost 8, with 12 bases in between. The CDR3 DNA follows: TGTGCCAGCAGTACGGGGGTCTGGGGCTACACCTTC. It translates to CASSTGVWGYTF.

The J gene is TRBJ1-4, the V gene TRBV7-9; D might be TRBD1 (5 bases). Germline loops: CDR1 SEHNR, CDR2 FQNEAQ (reference sequence). The CDR3 length is 13 residues. Trimming removed 7 bases at V and 5 bases at J, with 11 bases between. The CDR3 is CASNGQLNEKLFF. In DNA form, the CDR3 reads TGTGCCAGCAACGGACAACTAAATGAAAAACTGTTTTTT.

The CDR3 protein is CASSAGDAGELFF. The CDR3 nucleotides read TGCGCCAGCAGTGCAGGGGATGCCGGGGAGCTGTTTTTT. V usage is TRBV5-1 and J usage is TRBJ2-2; the D gene is possibly TRBD1 (6 bases). Germline CDR1 SGHRS, CDR2 YFSETQ. Trimming took off 5 bases at V and 6 bases at J, with 11 bases between the two ends. The CDR3 contains 13 residues.

This chain joins TRBV11-3 and TRBJ2-3, with 13 bases that match TRBD2. This CDR3 is built from 16 residues. V lost 5 bases to trimming and J lost 3 bases; unmatched junction nucleotides: 5. Germline V lookup: CDR1 SGHNT, CDR2 YENEEA. CDR3 region: CASSPGLAGDTDTQYF. CDR3 in DNA: TGTGCCAGCAGCCCCGGACTAGCGGGAGATACAGATACGCAGTATTTT. The full variable domain, with the rest looked up from reference TRBV11-3 and TRBJ2-3, is EAGVVQSPRYKIIEKKQPVAFWCNPISGHNTLYWYLQNLGQGPELLIRYENEEAVDDSQLPKDRFSAERLKGVDSTLKIQPAELGDSAVYLCASSPGLAGDTDTQYFGPGTRLTVL.

The V call is TRBV9, the J call TRBJ2-2; 7 bases are a match to TRBD2. The CDR3 loop spans 15 amino acids. Germline trimming cut 0 bases from V and 5 bases from J; bases unmatched to any gene: 4. Looked up from germline, CDR1 is SGDLS and CDR2 is YYNGEE. CDR3 in amino acids: CASSVVAGETGELFF. The CDR3 DNA reads TGTGCCAGCAGCGTAGTCGCGGGGGAAACCGGGGAGCTGTTTTTT. Complete variable domain (other parts from reference TRBV9 and TRBJ2-2): DSGVTQTPKHLITATGQRVTLRCSPRSGDLSVYWYQQSLDQGLQFLIQYYNGEERAKGNILERFSAQQFPDLHSELNLSSLELGDSALYFCASSVVAGETGELFFGEGSRLTVL.

The rearrangement links TRBV7-9 to TRBJ2-3, with no clear D. The germline V and J ends were trimmed by 4 bases and 3 bases, with 20 bases remaining between them. The CDR3 sequence is 17 residues long. Germline values: CDR1 SEHNR, CDR2 FQNEAQ (reference sequence). CDR3 bases: TGTGCCAGCAGCTGGTCACCGGGCTACGAGACGACAGATACGCAGTATTTT. Residues: CASSWSPGYETTDTQYF.

In DNA form, the CDR3 reads TGTGCCAGCAGCGAGTCCATTGGCACAGATACGCAGTATTTT. Translated, it gives CASSESIGTDTQYF. The V call is TRBV9, the J call TRBJ2-3, with no clear D. The CDR3 runs to 14 residues. The V gene's germline CDR1 is SGDLS and CDR2 YYNGEE. Trimming left V 3 bases short and J 1 base short, with 9 bases between.